One sample yielded the 5 T cell receptor beta chains listed below, sequenced in a study of OX40 agonist ivuxolimab in advanced cancers. Profiled with immunoSEQ multiplex PCR; TCRdb holds only in-frame clones, not every one. The table shows 15,000 to 20,000 clones, with around 92% occurring only once. This specimen was CD4+ or CD8+ T cells sorted from blood, taken in a trial of the OX40 agonist ivuxolimab. These receptor sequences come from an adult with an advanced solid tumor such as melanoma, head and neck, liver or kidney cancer.

The CDR3 DNA follows: TGCGCCAGCAGCCTCATCCCGGGAGCGACTGAAGCTTTCTTT. Amino acid sequence: CASSLIPGATEAFF. J is TRBJ1-1 and V is TRBV4-1; D remains ambiguous. Germline V gives CDR1 MGHRA, CDR2 YSYEKL. V shed 4 bases and J shed 5 bases, with 14 bases lying between them. The CDR3 is made up of 14 amino acids.

V usage is TRBV7-6 and J usage is TRBJ1-1; no clear D. The CDR3 is 11 residues long. Trimming pared 4 bases from V and 4 bases from J, leaving 4 bases between. Germline assignment: CDR1 SGHVS and CDR2 FNYEAQ. In DNA, the CDR3 is TGTGCCAGCAGCTCGAGCACTGAAGCTTTCTTT. It codes for CASSSSTEAFF.

V and J are TRBV21-1 and TRBJ2-1; the table gives TRBD2 as D, unverified against the DNA. TRBV21-1 is assigned pseudogene status. The CDR3 runs 14 residues. The CDR3 spells CASRGTSGYNEQFF. DNA for the CDR3: TGTGCCAGCCGAGGGACTAGCGGATACAATGAGCAGTTCTTC.

The V and J genes are TRBV28 and TRBJ2-7, with D perhaps being TRBD1 or TRBD2 (5 bases each). CDR1 is MDHEN and CDR2 is SYDVKM in the germline V gene. This CDR3 is built from 18 residues. Trimming removed 3 bases at V and 2 bases at J, with 23 bases between. The CDR3 bases are TGTGCCAGCAGTTTGGCCCCTAATGTAGGCGAGGGGACCTACGAGCAGTACTTC. It translates to CASSLAPNVGEGTYEQYF.

This chain joins TRBV5-1 and TRBJ2-3; D is possibly TRBD2 (7 bases). The germline V and J ends were trimmed by 4 bases and 4 bases, with 16 bases remaining between them. This CDR3 contains 15 residues. CDR1 is SGHRS and CDR2 is YFSETQ in the germline V gene. The CDR3 coding sequence is TGCGCCAGCAGCGCGGCGGGGGCCAGGGCAGATACGCAGTATTTT. This encodes CASSAAGARADTQYF.